The 26 T cell receptor beta chains below all came from one sample that was sequenced in a study of T cell repertoires in cytomegalovirus infection. TCRdb itself ran the reads through MiXCR, one entry per CDR3 protein. The sample lists more than 650,000 distinct CDR3 sequences; 35% to 45% were seen once. What was sequenced was PBMCs. These receptors all come from a human donor in good health (CMV status not recorded). Some clones in this sample may be carry-over from other donors' samples.

This clonotype was seen once. V usage is TRBV7-2 and J usage is TRBJ1-6; tentative D call: TRBD1 (5 bases). The CDR3 has 15 amino acids. The V gene lost 3 bases and the J gene lost 7 bases, with 13 bases spanning the gap. Germline lookup yields CDR1 SGHTA and CDR2 FQGNSA. The chain's CDR3 is CASSFEKRGNSPLHF. CDR3 nucleotides: TGTGCCAGCAGCTTCGAAAAAAGGGGCAATTCACCCCTCCACTTT. The variable domain in full, with the rest retrieved from reference TRBV7-2 and TRBJ1-6, is GAGVSQSPSNKVTEKGKDVELRCDPISGHTALYWYRQSLGQGLEFLIYFQGNSAPDKSGLPSDRFSAERTGGSVSTLTIQRTQQEDSAVYLCASSFEKRGNSPLHFGNGTRLTVT.

The chain employs TRBV6-5 and TRBJ1-2; D call uncertain. V was cut by 0 bases and J by 5 bases, with 10 bases left in between. The CDR3 consists of 14 residues. CDR1 MNHEY and CDR2 SVGAGI come from the germline V gene. DNA of the CDR3: TGTGCCAGCAGTTACTCGTCCTTCAAGTATGGCTACACCTTC. Translated, it gives CASSYSSFKYGYTF.

The gene calls are TRBV6-2 or TRBV6-3 and TRBJ1-5, with unresolved D. V lost 6 bases and J lost 5, with 11 bases in between. The CDR3 is 13 amino acids. Germline CDR1 reads MNHEY; CDR2 reads SVGEGT. In nucleotides, the CDR3 is TGTGCCAGCAGAGCAGAGGGCCATCAGCCCCAGCATTTT. Translation: CASRAEGHQPQHF.

The chain carries TRBV7-9 and TRBJ2-3; D is possibly TRBD2 (6 bases). CDR3 length: 15 amino acids. Germline V gives CDR1 SEHNR, CDR2 FQNEAQ (reference sequence). V gave up 1 base and J gave up 3 bases, with 11 bases separating them. The CDR3 DNA reads TGTGCCAGCAGCTTAGATATCCGGGAGACAGATACGCAGTATTTT. This translates into CASSLDIRETDTQYF.

This clonotype was observed once. This chain uses TRBV20-1 with TRBJ2-3, with TRBD2 identical over 9 bases. Germline CDR1 DFQATT, CDR2 SNEGSKA (reference sequence). V lost 6 bases and J lost 2; bases outside the gene matches: 9. The CDR3 consists of 15 residues. The CDR3 protein is CSATSPSGDTDTQYF. The DNA for the CDR3 is TGCAGTGCCACCTCCCCTAGCGGGGACACAGATACGCAGTATTTT.

The J gene is TRBJ2-7, the V gene TRBV27; either TRBD1 or TRBD2 may supply D (5 bases each). Trimming stripped 6 bases from V and 2 bases from J, with 17 bases between. The CDR3 runs to 15 residues. From germline, CDR1 is MNHEY and CDR2 SMNVEV (reference sequence). CDR3 amino acids: CASRWGRSTAYEQYF. CDR3 nucleotide sequence: TGTGCCAGCAGGTGGGGACGGAGTACCGCCTACGAGCAGTACTTC.

Ten or more counts support this clonotype. Written as DNA, the CDR3 is TGTGCCAGCAGCTTAGGCGGGGATCCTGGCTACACCTTC. Translated, it gives CASSLGGDPGYTF. The rearrangement uses TRBV7-2 and TRBJ1-2; no firm D call. Germline V gives CDR1 SGHTA, CDR2 FQGNSA. This CDR3 comprises 13 residues. Trimming cost V 1 base and J 7 bases, with 10 bases left between them. Variable domain in full (rest from reference TRBV7-2 and TRBJ1-2): GAGVSQSPSNKVTEKGKDVELRCDPISGHTALYWYRQSLGQGLEFLIYFQGNSAPDKSGLPSDRFSAERTGGSVSTLTIQRTQQEDSAVYLCASSLGGDPGYTFGSGTRLTVV.

This clonotype has more than one count but fewer than ten. This sequence joins TRBV28 and TRBJ1-4; 9 positions agree with TRBD1. CDR1 and CDR2 from the germline V gene are MDHEN and SYDVKM. The length of the CDR3 is 16 residues. The J segment lost 5 bases and the V segment lost 4 bases, leaving 8 bases of the junction unmatched. The CDR3 reads CASSSGAGTGNEKLFF. DNA of the CDR3: TGTGCCAGCAGTTCAGGAGCCGGGACAGGGAATGAAAAACTGTTTTTT.

This clonotype appeared a few times. This sequence joins TRBV6-6 and TRBJ2-2; 8 nucleotides agree with TRBD2. The trim removed 5 bases at V and 5 bases at J, leaving 13 bases unmatched. The CDR3 sequence is 17 residues long. The germline V gene has CDR1 MNHNY and CDR2 SVGAGI (reference sequence). CDR3 sequence: CASSTTSGTRGTGELFF. The CDR3 nucleotides are TGTGCCAGCAGTACGACATCCGGGACTAGGGGGACCGGGGAGCTGTTTTTT.

V gene TRBV2 combines with J gene TRBJ1-1; 11 nucleotides align to TRBD1. The CDR3 extends over 15 amino acids. With 9 bases clipped from V and 0 bases from J, the junction kept 6 bases outside the gene matches. Looked up from germline, CDR1 is SNHLY and CDR2 is FYNNEI. CDR3 nucleotides: TGTGCCAGTACGGGACAGGGGGACTTGAACACTGAAGCTTTCTTT. Its protein is CASTGQGDLNTEAFF.

A note on this clonotype: A much larger clonotype is one base distant, so this may be a read error. The rearrangement joins TRBV7-4 to TRBJ1-3; D is unresolved. The CDR3 is 16 amino acids. Trimming stripped 8 bases from V and 11 bases from J, with 28 bases between. Per the germline V gene, CDR1 is SGHVT and CDR2 is SQSDAQ. The CDR3 sequence: CASGAAASRLTNPIYF. As DNA, the CDR3 is TGTGCCAGCGGTGCGGCAGCGTCCCGATTGACGAACCCCATATATTTT.

This rearrangement joins TRBV7-2 to TRBJ2-7; D is uncertain. Germline-derived CDR1 and CDR2 are SGHTA and FQGNSA. The germline V and J ends were trimmed by 2 bases and 2 bases, with 10 bases remaining between them. The CDR3 is made up of 14 amino acids. The CDR3 here is CASSLYNQAYEQYF. As DNA, the CDR3 is TGTGCCAGCAGCTTATACAATCAAGCCTACGAGCAGTACTTC.

In its sample, this clonotype was seen many times. CDR3 protein: CASSLQGRKHRNTIYF. For the CDR3, the DNA is TGTGCCAGCAGCTTACAGGGCCGAAAACACCGAAACACCATATATTTT. This chain joins TRBV7-2 and TRBJ1-3; TRBD1 might be the D (5 bases). The CDR3 covers 16 residues. Between the trimmed V and J ends, which lost 2 bases and 5 bases, there was a span of 16 bases. Per the germline V gene, CDR1 is SGHTA and CDR2 is FQGNSA.

The chain recombines TRBV6-5 with TRBJ1-6; 8 positions match TRBD1. The CDR3 runs 14 residues. Unmatched junction bases numbered 5, after V lost 3 bases and J lost 10 bases. Germline CDR1 MNHEY, CDR2 SVGAGI. CDR3 residues: CASSYAGGGSPLHF. CDR3 sequence (DNA): TGTGCCAGCAGTTATGCAGGGGGCGGGTCACCCCTCCACTTT.

This clonotype was seen ten or more times. V and J are TRBV6-6 and TRBJ2-3; D is possibly TRBD2 (5 bases). Trimming shortened V by 5 bases and J by 0 bases, and 12 bases separated the two germline ends. Germline V gene data show CDR1 as MNHNY and CDR2 as SVGAGI (reference sequence). CDR3 size: 15 residues. The CDR3 DNA reads TGTGCCAGCAGTCCTCGACGGACTAGCACAGATACGCAGTATTTT. Its protein product is CASSPRRTSTDTQYF.

This clonotype has more than one count but fewer than ten. V gene TRBV10-3 combines with J gene TRBJ2-1, with a tentative D call TRBD1 (5 bases). Germline V CDR1 and CDR2: ENHRY, SYGVKD. The V and J ends lost 4 bases and 5 bases respectively, with 15 bases between them. This CDR3 is built from 15 residues. CDR3 in amino acids: CAISVLETENNEQFF. DNA for the CDR3: TGTGCCATCAGTGTGTTGGAGACAGAAAACAATGAGCAGTTCTTC.

The chain couples TRBV7-9 to TRBJ1-2; D is unclear. This CDR3 is built from 13 residues. V was shortened by 6 bases and J by 4 bases, with 12 bases between the two germline ends. Germline loops: CDR1 SEHNR, CDR2 FQNEAQ (reference sequence). CDR3 DNA: TGTGCCAGCAGTTCCGACGGGCTCTATGGCTACACCTTC. Translated: CASSSDGLYGYTF.

This clonotype occurred a few times. V usage is TRBV14 and J usage is TRBJ2-2; TRBD1 matches 8 bases. Germline V gene lookup returns CDR1 SGHDN and CDR2 FVKESK. The CDR3 spans 15 residues. Trimming at V came to 1 base and at J to 5 bases, leaving 3 bases not matched to a gene. The CDR3 protein is CASSQGTGWTGELFF. CDR3 DNA: TGTGCCAGCAGCCAAGGGACAGGGTGGACCGGGGAGCTGTTTTTT.

This clonotype showed up many times. J is TRBJ2-4 and V is TRBV7-2; 10 bases agree with TRBD2. Trimming took 0 bases from V and 1 from J; bases not matched to a gene: 9. The CDR3 has 19 residues. From germline, CDR1 is SGHTA and CDR2 FQGNSA. The CDR3 sequence is CASSLASSGRARAKNIQYF. As DNA, the CDR3 is TGTGCCAGCAGCTTAGCTTCCAGCGGGAGGGCCAGGGCCAAAAACATTCAGTACTTC.

V usage is TRBV5-1 and J usage is TRBJ2-7; 11 positions agree with TRBD2. This CDR3 spans 16 amino acids. The germline CDR1 and CDR2 sequences are SGHRS and YFSETQ. J lost 5 bases, V lost 0 bases, and 7 bases had no gene match. The CDR3 DNA sequence: TGCGCCAGCAGCTTGGGATCTAGCGGGAGGAGAAACGAGCAGTACTTC. This encodes CASSLGSSGRRNEQYF.

The rearrangement uses TRBV19 and TRBJ1-1; 7 bases are a match to TRBD1. Germline loops: CDR1 LNHDA, CDR2 SQIVND (reference sequence). CDR3 size: 13 residues. V gave up 6 bases and J gave up 3 bases; unmatched junction bases: 4. This CDR3 is CASRGQTYTEAFF. The CDR3 region has the DNA TGTGCCAGTAGGGGACAGACTTACACTGAAGCTTTCTTT.

This chain uses TRBV6-2 or TRBV6-3 with TRBJ2-5; 8 bases are shared with TRBD2. In germline, CDR1 is MNHEY, CDR2 SVGEGT. V was pared by 6 bases and J by 5 bases, with 14 bases of the junction left unmatched. This CDR3 spans 16 amino acids. CDR3 bases: TGTGCCAGCAGCTACGGCTTACCGGGAGGGCCGGAGACCCAGTACTTC. It encodes CASSYGLPGGPETQYF.

The rearrangement joins TRBV20-1 to TRBJ1-4; 7 bases map to TRBD1. Germline-derived CDR1 and CDR2 are DFQATT and SNEGSKA (reference sequence). This CDR3 is built from 12 residues. V lost 5 bases to trimming and J lost 5 bases; unmatched junction nucleotides: 2. CDR3 loop: CSAPDRNEKLFF. The CDR3 coding sequence is TGCAGTGCTCCGGACAGGAATGAAAAACTGTTTTTT.

This chain links TRBV2 with TRBJ2-1; D is perhaps TRBD1 (5 bases). V was pared by 8 bases and J by 6 bases, with 20 bases between. This CDR3 has 15 residues. The germline V gene has CDR1 SNHLY and CDR2 FYNNEI. The CDR3 protein is CASGYDWGQGNEQFF. Written as DNA, the CDR3 is TGTGCCAGCGGCTATGACTGGGGTCAGGGCAATGAGCAGTTCTTC. Drawing the rest from reference TRBV2 and TRBJ2-1, the complete variable domain is EPEVTQTPSHQVTQMGQEVILRCVPISNHLYFYWYRQILGQKVEFLVSFYNNEISEKSEIFDDQFSVERPDGSNFTLKIRSTKLEDSAMYFCASGYDWGQGNEQFFGPGTRLTVL.

This clonotype was counted only a few times. J is TRBJ2-7 and V is TRBV4-2; TRBD1 is a possible D gene (5 bases). Germline V gene sequence: CDR1 LGHNA, CDR2 YNFKEQ. The CDR3 is 15 residues long. Trimming left V 1 base short and J 1 base short, with 11 bases between. The CDR3 sequence: CASSQVARVSYEQYF. CDR3 nucleotide sequence: TGTGCCAGCAGCCAAGTTGCCAGGGTGTCCTACGAGCAGTACTTC.

This clonotype was seen more than once but under ten times. The chain combines TRBV7-9 with TRBJ1-1, with D uncertain. Between the trimmed V and J ends, which lost 1 base and 1 base, there was a span of 7 bases. The CDR3 is 14 amino acids. Germline CDR1 SEHNR, CDR2 FQNEAQ (reference sequence). The CDR3 sequence is CASSLEQTNTEAFF. CDR3 sequence (DNA): TGTGCCAGCAGCTTAGAACAAACGAACACTGAAGCTTTCTTT.